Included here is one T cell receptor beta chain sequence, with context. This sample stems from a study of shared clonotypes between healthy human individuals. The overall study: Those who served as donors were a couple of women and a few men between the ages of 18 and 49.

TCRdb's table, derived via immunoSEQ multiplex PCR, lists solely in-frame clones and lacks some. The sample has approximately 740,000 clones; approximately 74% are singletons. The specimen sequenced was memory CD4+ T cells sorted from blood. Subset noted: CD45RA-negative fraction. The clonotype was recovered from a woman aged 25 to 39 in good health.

The DNA for the CDR3 is TGTGCCAGCAGCTTAGTTCGCGGGAGTACAGATACGCAGTATTTT. It yields the protein CASSLVRGSTDTQYF. V gene TRBV11-1 combines with J gene TRBJ2-3, with TRBD2 matching 7 bases. V shed 1 base, J shed 3 bases, and the junction held 4 bases outside the gene matches. Per germline, CDR1 SGHAT and CDR2 FQDESV (reference sequence). The length of the CDR3 is 15 residues.